The text below deals with one T cell receptor beta chain. The PCR contained 60 Vbeta and 13 Jbeta primers. Some clones are missing from TCRdb's copy, which holds only in-frame ones; the method was immunoSEQ multiplex PCR. This sample has over 150,000 clones, with more than 80% found just once. This CDR3 has 14 amino acids. Trimming removed 6 bases from V and 8 bases from J, with 16 bases in between. Germline V gene data show CDR1 as MDHEN and CDR2 as SYDVKM. This sample was taken from a study of cytomegalovirus exposure and HLA in healthy donors. Study-level background: Most donors, around 81% of more than 300 genotyped, fell in the Caucasian-associated ancestry cluster.

The sequenced sample consisted of PBMCs. The chain is built from TRBV28 and TRBJ1-4; no definite D call. The sequence was obtained from a woman aged 18-35 years in good health and CMV-seronegative. Here the CDR3 reads CASRIGRPHEKLFF. The CDR3 DNA follows: TGTGCCAGCAGGATAGGGAGGCCCCACGAAAAACTGTTTTTT.